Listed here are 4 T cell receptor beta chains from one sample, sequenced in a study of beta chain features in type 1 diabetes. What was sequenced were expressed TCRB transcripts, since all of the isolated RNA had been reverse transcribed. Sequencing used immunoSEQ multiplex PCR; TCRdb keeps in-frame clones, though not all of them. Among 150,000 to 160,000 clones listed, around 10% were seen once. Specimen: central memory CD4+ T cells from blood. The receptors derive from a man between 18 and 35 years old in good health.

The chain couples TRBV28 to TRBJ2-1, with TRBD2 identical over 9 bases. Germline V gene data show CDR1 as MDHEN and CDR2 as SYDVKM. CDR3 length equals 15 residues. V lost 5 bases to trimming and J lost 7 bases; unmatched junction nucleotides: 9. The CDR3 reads CASSLSGGPENEQFF. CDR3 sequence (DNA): TGTGCCAGCAGTCTGAGCGGGGGGCCCGAGAATGAGCAGTTCTTC.

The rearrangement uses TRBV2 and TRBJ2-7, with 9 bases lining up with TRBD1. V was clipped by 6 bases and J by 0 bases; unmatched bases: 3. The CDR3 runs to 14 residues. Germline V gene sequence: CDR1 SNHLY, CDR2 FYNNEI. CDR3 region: CASRTGGSSYEQYF. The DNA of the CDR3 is TGTGCCAGCAGGACAGGGGGAAGCTCCTACGAGCAGTACTTC. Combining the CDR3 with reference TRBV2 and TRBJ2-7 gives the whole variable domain EPEVTQTPSHQVTQMGQEVILRCVPISNHLYFYWYRQILGQKVEFLVSFYNNEISEKSEIFDDQFSVERPDGSNFTLKIRSTKLEDSAMYFCASRTGGSSYEQYFGPGTRLTVT.

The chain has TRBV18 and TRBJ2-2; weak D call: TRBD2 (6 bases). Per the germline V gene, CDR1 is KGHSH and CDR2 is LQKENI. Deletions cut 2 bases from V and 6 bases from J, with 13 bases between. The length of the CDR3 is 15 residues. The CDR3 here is CASSPISGGAGELFF. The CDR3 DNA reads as TGTGCCAGCTCACCAATCTCCGGGGGTGCCGGGGAGCTGTTTTTT. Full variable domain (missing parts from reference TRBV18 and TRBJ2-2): NAGVMQNPRHLVRRRGQEARLRCSPMKGHSHVYWYRQLPEEGLKFMVYLQKENIIDESGMPKERFSAEFPKEGPSILRIQQVVRGDSAAYFCASSPISGGAGELFFGEGSRLTVL.

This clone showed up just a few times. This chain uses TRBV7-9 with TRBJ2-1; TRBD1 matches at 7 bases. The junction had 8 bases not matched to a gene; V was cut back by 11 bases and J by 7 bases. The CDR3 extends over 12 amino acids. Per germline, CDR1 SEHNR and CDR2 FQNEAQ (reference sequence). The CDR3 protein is CAGGLQGNEQFF. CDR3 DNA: TGTGCCGGCGGGCTACAGGGGAATGAGCAGTTCTTC.